This is a list of T cell receptor beta chains from one sample in a study of blood T cell repertoires in COVID-19. TCRdb's table, derived via immunoSEQ multiplex PCR, lists solely in-frame clones and lacks some. This table has 75,000 to 90,000 clones, around four fifths appearing once. Sequenced input: peripheral blood. The receptors come from a human donor in a cohort sampled during active COVID-19. Both conserved end residues are part of each CDR3.

J gene,V gene,CDR3 protein
TRBJ2-1,TRBV6-2/TRBV6-3,CASSRTSSYNEQFF
TRBJ1-2,TRBV5-5,CASSLTAGYGYTF
TRBJ1-3,TRBV9,CASSATGTGPSGNTIYF
TRBJ2-1,TRBV2,CASNRLAVDNEQFF
TRBJ2-7,TRBV21-1,CASSKEARNYEQYF
TRBJ2-3,TRBV7-3,CASSSEAGGSTDTQYF
TRBJ2-1,TRBV18,CASSPFQRSSYNEQFF
TRBJ2-7,TRBV28,CASRPAAANSYEQYF
TRBJ1-2,TRBV7-2,CASSLAPFGVVGYTF
TRBJ2-3,TRBV5-4,CASSSGLAEPDTQYF